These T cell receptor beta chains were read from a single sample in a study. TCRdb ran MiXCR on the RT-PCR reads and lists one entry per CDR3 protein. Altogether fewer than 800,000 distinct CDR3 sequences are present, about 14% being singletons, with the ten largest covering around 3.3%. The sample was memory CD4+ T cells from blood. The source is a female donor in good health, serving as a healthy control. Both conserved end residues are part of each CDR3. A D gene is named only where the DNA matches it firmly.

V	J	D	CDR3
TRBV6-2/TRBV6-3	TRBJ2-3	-	CASSYSREAPADTQYF
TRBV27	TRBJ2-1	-	CASRLGASSYNEQFF
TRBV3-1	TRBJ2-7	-	CASSQVGEQYF
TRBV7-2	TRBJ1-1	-	CASSRAGGLNTEAFF
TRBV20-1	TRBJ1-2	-	CSATEGGYGYTF
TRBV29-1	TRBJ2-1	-	CSVDHRVPNNEQFF
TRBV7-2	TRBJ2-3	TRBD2	CASSLPAGGDTQYF
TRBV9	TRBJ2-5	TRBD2	CASSSGTTETQYF
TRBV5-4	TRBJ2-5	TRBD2	CASSLAGGEREETQYF
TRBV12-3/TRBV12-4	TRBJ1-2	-	CASSLRRAYGYTF
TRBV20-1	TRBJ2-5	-	CSASQLDGETQYF
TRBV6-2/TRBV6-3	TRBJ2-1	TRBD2	CASSQGLAWGNEQFF
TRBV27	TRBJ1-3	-	CASSLIFGNTIYF
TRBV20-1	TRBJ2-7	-	CSAGPPPEQYF
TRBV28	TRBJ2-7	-	CVSSFMYEQYF
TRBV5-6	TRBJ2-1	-	CASSLGALNEQFF
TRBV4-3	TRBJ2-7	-	CTSSQARDPGYEQYF
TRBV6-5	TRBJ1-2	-	CASSARPPGHQDSYGYTF
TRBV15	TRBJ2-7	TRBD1	CATSSDLTGAGYEQYF
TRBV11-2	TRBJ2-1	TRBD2	CASRPSGGNEQFF
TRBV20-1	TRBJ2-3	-	CSASENPTTTLPQYF
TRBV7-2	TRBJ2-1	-	CASSLNRHEQFF
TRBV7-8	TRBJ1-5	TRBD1	CASSLGYATGSNQPQHF
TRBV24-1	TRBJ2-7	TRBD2	CATSGAGDPYEQYF
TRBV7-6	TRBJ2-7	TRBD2	CASSRGLAGIHEQYF
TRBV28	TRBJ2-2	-	CASSPTRAYANTGELFF
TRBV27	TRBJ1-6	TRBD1	CASRNTGGNSPLHF
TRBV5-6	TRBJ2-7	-	CASSSQRGTYEQYF
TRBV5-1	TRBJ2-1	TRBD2	CASSFLAGEINEQFF
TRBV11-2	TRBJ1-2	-	CASSEGRGGGYTF
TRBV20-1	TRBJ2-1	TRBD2	CLAGVSSYNEQFF
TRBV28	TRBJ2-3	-	CASSLSFRTNRGETQYF
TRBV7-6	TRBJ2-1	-	CASSLKSPGGWYNEQFF
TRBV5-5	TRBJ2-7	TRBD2	CASSQQPGGSYEQYF
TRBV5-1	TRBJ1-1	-	CASSSRTAMNTEAFF
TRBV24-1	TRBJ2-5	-	CATSDQSTTYQETQYF
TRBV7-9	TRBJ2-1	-	CASSLGATDNEQFF
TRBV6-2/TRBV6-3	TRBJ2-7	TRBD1	CASIDPGQGHYEQYF
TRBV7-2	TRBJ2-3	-	CASSLGGPGNTQYF
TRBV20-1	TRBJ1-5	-	CSARVGGAQPQHF
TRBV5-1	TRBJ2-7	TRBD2	CASSPSGGRYEQYF
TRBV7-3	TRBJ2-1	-	CASSSEPRPPYNEQFF
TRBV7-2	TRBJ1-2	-	CASSLFGTNNGYTF
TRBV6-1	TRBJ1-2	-	CASSDPRGGDYGYTF
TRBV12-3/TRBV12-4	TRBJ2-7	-	CASSQWGISYEQYF
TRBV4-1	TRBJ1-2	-	CASSQVPGVEGYTF
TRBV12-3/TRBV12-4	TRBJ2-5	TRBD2	CASSFNAGEETQYF
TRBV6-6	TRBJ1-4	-	CASRLDSNKLFF
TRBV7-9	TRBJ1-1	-	CASKPTEMNTEAFF